Shown below are 10 T cell receptor beta chains from a single sample sequenced in a study of CD8 T cells in Susac syndrome. Random hexamers were used to reverse transcribe 0.5 to 1 ug of RNA. TCRdb reprocessed the immunoSEQ multiplex PCR reads via MiXCR and lists one record per CDR3 protein. The data contain about 180,000 distinct CDR3 sequences, approximately 95% of them singletons. Sequencing was carried out using CD4+ T cells from PBMCs. The origin of the receptors is a human donor with multiple sclerosis.

This clonotype was found a few times. V usage is TRBV27 and J usage is TRBJ1-6; D is ambiguous. Germline assignment: CDR1 MNHEY and CDR2 SMNVEV (reference sequence). Trimming pared 1 base from V and 9 bases from J, leaving 10 bases between. The CDR3 is 14 amino acids. CDR3 nucleotide sequence: TGTGCCAGCAGTTTATTGCTACAGACTTCACCCCTCCACTTT. This gives the protein CASSLLLQTSPLHF.

The chain is built from TRBV6-6 and TRBJ2-1, with D unclear. The germline V and J ends were trimmed by 9 bases and 8 bases, with 14 bases remaining between them. The V gene's germline CDR1 is MNHNY and CDR2 SVGAGI (reference sequence). The CDR3 covers 12 residues. The CDR3 sequence is CASRLVSDEQFF. CDR3 nucleotide sequence: TGTGCCAGTAGGCTAGTGAGCGATGAGCAGTTCTTC.

The V call is TRBV20-1, the J call TRBJ2-1; 7 bases align to TRBD1. V lost 5 bases, J lost 10 bases, and 11 bases stayed unmatched. Germline values: CDR1 DFQATT, CDR2 SNEGSKA (reference sequence). The CDR3 is made up of 13 amino acids. CDR3 DNA: TGCAGTGCTTATAAGACAGGGTCGGGGGAGCAGTTCTTC. Residues: CSAYKTGSGEQFF.

The J gene is TRBJ2-7, the V gene TRBV7-2; 11 bases are shared with TRBD2. Germline V CDR1 and CDR2: SGHTA, FQGNSA. The V gene end was trimmed by 3 bases and the J gene end by 3 bases; junction bases not matched to a gene: 4. The CDR3 has 15 amino acids. The CDR3 nucleotides are TGTGCCAGCAGCTTCGAGGGACTAGCGGACTACGAGCAGTACTTC. It encodes CASSFEGLADYEQYF.

The genes are TRBV9 and TRBJ2-3; possibly TRBD1 for D (5 bases). V lost 0 bases and J lost 0, with 14 bases in between. The CDR3 loop spans 17 amino acids. The germline CDR1 and CDR2 sequences are SGDLS and YYNGEE. CDR3 in amino acids: CASSVAPRASSTDTQYF. The DNA for the CDR3 is TGTGCCAGCAGCGTAGCCCCCAGGGCCTCTAGCACAGATACGCAGTATTTT.

This clonotype showed up just once. The chain couples TRBV20-1 to TRBJ2-3; 9 bases match TRBD2. Germline CDR1 is DFQATT and CDR2 is SNEGSKA (reference sequence). The CDR3 consists of 15 residues. Germline trimming cut 3 bases from V and 6 bases from J; bases unmatched to any gene: 10. The CDR3 here is CSASLAGMVGDTQYF. The CDR3 DNA sequence: TGCAGTGCTAGTCTAGCGGGGATGGTCGGGGATACGCAGTATTTT.

This chain joins TRBV7-2 and TRBJ2-7; D may be TRBD2 (6 bases). Germline CDR1 reads SGHTA; CDR2 reads FQGNSA. Trimming removed 0 bases from V and 1 base from J, with 10 bases in between. The CDR3 has 15 residues. CDR3 loop: CASSLAQSGSYEQYF. The CDR3 nucleotides read TGTGCCAGCAGCTTAGCCCAAAGCGGGTCCTACGAGCAGTACTTC.

The chain couples TRBV6-5 to TRBJ1-6; possible D gene TRBD1, 6 bases. The germline V gene encodes CDR1 MNHEY and CDR2 SVGAGI. The CDR3 consists of 15 residues. Trimming pared 2 bases from V and 7 bases from J, leaving 12 bases between. The CDR3 nucleotides are TGTGCCAGCAGTTACGAGGACAGAGCCAATTCACCCCTCCACTTT. Translating it yields CASSYEDRANSPLHF.

This clonotype has a handful of counts. CDR3 region: CASSRTGGTNEKLFF. Written as DNA, the CDR3 is TGTGCCAGCAGTCGTACAGGGGGTACTAATGAAAAACTGTTTTTT. The chain employs TRBV12-3 or TRBV12-4 and TRBJ1-4; 8 bases fit TRBD1. Trimming removed 5 bases from V and 2 bases from J; junction bases left unmatched: 4. The CDR3 is 15 amino acids.

This chain uses TRBV20-1 with TRBJ2-1; 14 nucleotides align to TRBD2. CDR1 DFQATT and CDR2 SNEGSKA come from the germline V gene (reference sequence). Trimming at V came to 5 bases and at J to 0 bases, leaving 6 bases not matched to a gene. This CDR3 contains 17 residues. The CDR3: CSAWTSGGTASYNEQFF. DNA for the CDR3: TGCAGTGCTTGGACTAGCGGGGGGACTGCCTCCTACAATGAGCAGTTCTTC.